Listed below are T cell receptor beta chains from one sample, sequenced in a study of cytomegalovirus exposure and HLA in healthy donors. The table came from immunoSEQ multiplex PCR; TCRdb's copy has only in-frame clones and leaves some out. Altogether about 120,000 clones are present, about 80% being singletons, with the ten largest covering 2.5% to 3.5%. The specimen was PBMCs. The source of these receptors is a middle-aged woman in good health and CMV-seropositive. Both conserved end residues are part of each CDR3. The order of the fields is D gene, J gene, clone size, V gene, CDR3 protein, CDR3 DNA. A D gene is named only where the DNA matches it firmly. Size values are once, few and many counts, or a class for expanded clones, and some rows have none.

d_call: NA
j_call: TRBJ2-7
clone_size: NA
v_call: TRBV4-2
cdr3_aa: CASSQTGGSYEQYF
cdr3_nt: TGTGCCAGCAGCCAAACTGGCGGGTCCTACGAGCAGTACTTC

d_call: NA
j_call: TRBJ1-2
clone_size: few
v_call: TRBV2
cdr3_aa: CASSGIDSNYGYTF
cdr3_nt: TGTGCCAGCAGCGGAATCGACAGTAACTATGGCTACACCTTC

d_call: TRBD2
j_call: TRBJ2-5
clone_size: once
v_call: TRBV10-3
cdr3_aa: CAISPTSGQETQYF
cdr3_nt: TGTGCCATCAGTCCCACTAGCGGACAAGAGACCCAGTACTTC

d_call: TRBD1
j_call: TRBJ1-1
clone_size: NA
v_call: TRBV10-3
cdr3_aa: CATLQGAGDTEAFF
cdr3_nt: TGTGCCACCTTACAGGGGGCGGGGGACACTGAAGCTTTCTTT

d_call: NA
j_call: TRBJ1-2
clone_size: few
v_call: TRBV5-4
cdr3_aa: CASSLAGGTTQGYTF
cdr3_nt: TGTGCCAGCAGCTTGGCTGGGGGGACCACGCAGGGCTACACCTTC

d_call: TRBD1
j_call: TRBJ1-5
clone_size: NA
v_call: TRBV19
cdr3_aa: CASSRTGTNSQPQHF
cdr3_nt: TGTGCCAGTAGCAGGACAGGAACAAATAGTCAGCCCCAGCATTTT

d_call: TRBD2
j_call: TRBJ2-3
clone_size: few
v_call: TRBV5-8
cdr3_aa: CASSLERGGTRNTDTQYF
cdr3_nt: TGTGCCAGCAGTCTCGAGCGGGGGGGAACAAGAAACACAGATACGCAGTATTTT

d_call: NA
j_call: TRBJ1-5
clone_size: NA
v_call: TRBV18
cdr3_aa: CASSPGGSGNQPQHF
cdr3_nt: TGTGCCAGCTCACCGGGGGGTTCGGGCAATCAGCCCCAGCATTTT

d_call: TRBD2
j_call: TRBJ2-1
clone_size: NA
v_call: TRBV7-2
cdr3_aa: CASSLYRTSGSSSYNEQFF
cdr3_nt: TGTGCCAGCAGCTTATATCGAACTAGCGGGTCGAGCTCCTACAATGAGCAGTTCTTC

d_call: TRBD2
j_call: TRBJ2-7
clone_size: NA
v_call: TRBV6-5
cdr3_aa: CASSYSSGGGYEQYF
cdr3_nt: TGTGCCAGCAGTTACTCGAGCGGGGGCGGGTACGAGCAGTACTTC

d_call: TRBD2
j_call: TRBJ2-5
clone_size: NA
v_call: TRBV5-4
cdr3_aa: CASSLSREGLETQYF
cdr3_nt: TGTGCCAGCAGCTTGTCGCGGGAGGGCCTGGAGACCCAGTACTTC

d_call: NA
j_call: TRBJ2-1
clone_size: NA
v_call: TRBV9
cdr3_aa: CASSGIVTGSYNEQFF
cdr3_nt: TGTGCCAGCAGCGGCATCGTTACTGGCTCCTACAATGAGCAGTTCTTC

d_call: TRBD2
j_call: TRBJ2-7
clone_size: few
v_call: TRBV19
cdr3_aa: CASSTGLAYSYEQYF
cdr3_nt: TGTGCCAGTAGTACGGGACTAGCGTACTCCTACGAGCAGTACTTC

d_call: NA
j_call: TRBJ2-3
clone_size: few
v_call: TRBV19
cdr3_aa: CASSTRRGDSGDTQYF
cdr3_nt: TGTGCCAGTAGTACCCGAAGGGGGGACAGTGGAGATACGCAGTATTTT

d_call: TRBD2
j_call: TRBJ2-5
clone_size: NA
v_call: TRBV5-4
cdr3_aa: CASSSSPGTKRETQYF
cdr3_nt: TGTGCCAGCAGCTCTTCACCCGGGACTAAAAGGGAGACCCAGTACTTC

d_call: TRBD2
j_call: TRBJ2-7
clone_size: once
v_call: TRBV5-1
cdr3_aa: CASSPGGTKSTEQYF
cdr3_nt: TGCGCCAGCAGCCCCGGTGGGACTAAGTCTACCGAGCAGTACTTC

d_call: NA
j_call: TRBJ2-2
clone_size: NA
v_call: TRBV7-6
cdr3_aa: CASSPGAISAGELFF
cdr3_nt: TGTGCCAGCAGCCCAGGGGCTATTTCGGCCGGGGAGCTGTTTTTT

d_call: TRBD1
j_call: TRBJ2-5
clone_size: few
v_call: TRBV2
cdr3_aa: CASRPGTGRETQYF
cdr3_nt: TGTGCCAGCAGGCCCGGGACAGGTCGAGAGACCCAGTACTTC

d_call: NA
j_call: TRBJ1-5
clone_size: NA
v_call: TRBV11-2
cdr3_aa: CASSLDIASNQPQHF
cdr3_nt: TGTGCCAGCAGCTTAGATATAGCTTCTAATCAGCCCCAGCATTTT

d_call: NA
j_call: TRBJ1-2
clone_size: NA
v_call: TRBV6-1
cdr3_aa: CASSPKGGPYGYTF
cdr3_nt: TGTGCCAGCAGTCCAAAGGGAGGGCCCTATGGCTACACCTTC

d_call: TRBD1
j_call: TRBJ2-7
clone_size: NA
v_call: TRBV10-3
cdr3_aa: CAISGGDRGPYEQYF
cdr3_nt: TGTGCCATCAGTGGCGGGGACAGGGGGCCCTACGAGCAGTACTTC

d_call: NA
j_call: TRBJ1-4
clone_size: NA
v_call: TRBV2
cdr3_aa: CASRRDAGGNEKLFF
cdr3_nt: TGTGCCAGCAGGAGAGACGCCGGGGGGAATGAAAAACTGTTTTTT

d_call: TRBD1
j_call: TRBJ1-1
clone_size: NA
v_call: TRBV18
cdr3_aa: CASSLSGTGNTEAFF
cdr3_nt: TGTGCCAGCTCACTGTCCGGGACAGGGAACACTGAAGCTTTCTTT

d_call: NA
j_call: TRBJ2-5
clone_size: NA
v_call: TRBV19
cdr3_aa: CASSRGGNQETQYF
cdr3_nt: TGTGCCAGTAGTCGGGGTGGAAACCAAGAGACCCAGTACTTC

d_call: TRBD1
j_call: TRBJ1-1
clone_size: few
v_call: TRBV11-2
cdr3_aa: CASSLTGGLNTEAFF
cdr3_nt: TGTGCCAGCAGCTTGACAGGGGGCTTGAACACTGAAGCTTTCTTT

d_call: NA
j_call: TRBJ2-1
clone_size: NA
v_call: TRBV27
cdr3_aa: CASSSPSTLAADEQFF
cdr3_nt: TGTGCCAGCAGTTCACCCTCGACTCTCGCGGCCGATGAGCAGTTCTTC

d_call: NA
j_call: TRBJ2-5
clone_size: NA
v_call: TRBV10-3
cdr3_aa: CATRQEETQYF
cdr3_nt: TGTGCCACCCGACAGGAAGAGACCCAGTACTTC

d_call: TRBD1
j_call: TRBJ2-3
clone_size: NA
v_call: TRBV7-8
cdr3_aa: CASSPRDRASSQYF
cdr3_nt: TGTGCCAGCAGCCCGAGGGACAGGGCCAGTTCACAGTATTTT

d_call: NA
j_call: TRBJ1-1
clone_size: NA
v_call: TRBV7-3
cdr3_aa: CASSIGGGSTEAFF
cdr3_nt: TGTGCCAGCAGCATAGGGGGGGGGAGCACTGAAGCTTTCTTT

d_call: NA
j_call: TRBJ1-3
clone_size: once
v_call: TRBV29-1
cdr3_aa: CSVVALAGPLPGNTIYF
cdr3_nt: TGCAGCGTTGTCGCTTTAGCGGGCCCACTGCCCGGAAACACCATATATTTT

d_call: TRBD1
j_call: TRBJ2-2
clone_size: few
v_call: TRBV6-1
cdr3_aa: CASSTGGTGELFF
cdr3_nt: TGTGCCAGCAGTACAGGGGGCACCGGGGAGCTGTTTTTT

d_call: NA
j_call: TRBJ2-2
clone_size: NA
v_call: TRBV5-1
cdr3_aa: CASSREPSSARGTGELFF
cdr3_nt: TGCGCCAGCAGCAGGGAGCCTTCTAGCGCTCGAGGCACCGGGGAGCTGTTTTTT

d_call: NA
j_call: TRBJ1-2
clone_size: NA
v_call: TRBV2
cdr3_aa: CASSGVRSYGYTF
cdr3_nt: TGTGCCAGCAGTGGCGTCAGGTCTTATGGCTACACCTTC

d_call: TRBD1
j_call: TRBJ1-5
clone_size: NA
v_call: TRBV11-2
cdr3_aa: CASSAGTVSNQPQHF
cdr3_nt: TGTGCCAGCAGCGCCGGGACAGTTAGCAATCAGCCCCAGCATTTT

d_call: NA
j_call: TRBJ1-2
clone_size: once
v_call: TRBV19
cdr3_aa: CASSIHKTLDYGYTF
cdr3_nt: TGTGCCAGTAGTATACATAAGACTCTGGACTATGGCTACACCTTC

d_call: NA
j_call: TRBJ1-1
clone_size: NA
v_call: TRBV5-6
cdr3_aa: CASRFTGRNTEAFF
cdr3_nt: TGTGCCAGCAGATTTACAGGGAGGAACACTGAAGCTTTCTTT

d_call: TRBD1
j_call: TRBJ2-7
clone_size: once
v_call: TRBV5-1
cdr3_aa: CASSLGDRTYEQYF
cdr3_nt: TGCGCCAGCAGCTTGGGGGACAGGACCTACGAGCAGTACTTC

d_call: TRBD2
j_call: TRBJ2-1
clone_size: NA
v_call: TRBV5-4
cdr3_aa: CASTLTSGTREQFF
cdr3_nt: TGTGCCAGCACCTTGACTAGCGGGACGCGAGAGCAGTTCTTC

d_call: TRBD1
j_call: TRBJ1-5
clone_size: NA
v_call: TRBV27
cdr3_aa: CASGPHRGRVPWVQPQHF
cdr3_nt: TGTGCCAGCGGGCCACACAGGGGGAGAGTTCCTTGGGTTCAGCCCCAGCATTTT

d_call: NA
j_call: TRBJ1-2
clone_size: few
v_call: TRBV4-1
cdr3_aa: CASSLSRGSYGYTF
cdr3_nt: TGCGCCAGCAGCCTAAGTAGGGGCAGCTATGGCTACACCTTC

d_call: NA
j_call: TRBJ2-3
clone_size: NA
v_call: TRBV7-3
cdr3_aa: CASSLGATLGTDTQYF
cdr3_nt: TGTGCCAGCAGCTTAGGGGCGACCCTGGGCACAGATACGCAGTATTTT

d_call: TRBD1
j_call: TRBJ2-7
clone_size: NA
v_call: TRBV6-5
cdr3_aa: CASRGGGTGSYEQYF
cdr3_nt: TGTGCCAGCAGAGGAGGCGGGACAGGGTCCTATGAGCAGTACTTC

d_call: TRBD1
j_call: TRBJ2-5
clone_size: once
v_call: TRBV5-4
cdr3_aa: CASSLALGPTSTGETQYF
cdr3_nt: TGTGCCAGCAGCTTGGCTCTGGGACCAACTTCGACAGGGGAGACCCAGTACTTC

d_call: NA
j_call: TRBJ1-2
clone_size: NA
v_call: TRBV10-3
cdr3_aa: CAISDPGGDYGYTF
cdr3_nt: TGTGCCATCAGTGATCCTGGCGGGGACTATGGCTACACCTTC

d_call: TRBD1
j_call: TRBJ1-2
clone_size: NA
v_call: TRBV19
cdr3_aa: CASTRTGRSYGYTF
cdr3_nt: TGTGCCAGTACCAGGACAGGGAGATCCTATGGCTACACCTTC

d_call: NA
j_call: TRBJ2-1
clone_size: NA
v_call: TRBV2
cdr3_aa: CASTQRGNEQFF
cdr3_nt: TGTGCCAGCACTCAAAGGGGGAATGAGCAGTTCTTC

d_call: TRBD1
j_call: TRBJ2-7
clone_size: NA
v_call: TRBV13
cdr3_aa: CASSFGTGDSYEQYF
cdr3_nt: TGTGCCAGCAGCTTTGGGACAGGGGATTCCTACGAGCAGTACTTC

d_call: NA
j_call: TRBJ2-7
clone_size: NA
v_call: TRBV14
cdr3_aa: CASSQVGPYEQYF
cdr3_nt: TGTGCCAGCAGCCAAGTGGGCCCCTACGAGCAGTACTTC

d_call: TRBD2
j_call: TRBJ2-1
clone_size: NA
v_call: TRBV11-1
cdr3_aa: CASSDGTSGNEQFF
cdr3_nt: TGTGCCAGCAGCGACGGGACTAGCGGCAATGAGCAGTTCTTC

d_call: TRBD1
j_call: TRBJ2-6
clone_size: NA
v_call: TRBV19
cdr3_aa: CASSIPRGISGANVLTF
cdr3_nt: TGTGCCAGTAGTATTCCCAGGGGGATCTCCGGGGCCAACGTCCTGACTTTC

d_call: NA
j_call: TRBJ2-7
clone_size: NA
v_call: TRBV5-1
cdr3_aa: CASHDSSYEQYF
cdr3_nt: TGCGCCAGCCATGACAGCTCCTACGAGCAGTACTTC

d_call: TRBD1
j_call: TRBJ1-1
clone_size: NA
v_call: TRBV19
cdr3_aa: CASRWRQGNTEAFF
cdr3_nt: TGTGCCAGTAGGTGGAGACAGGGCAATACTGAAGCTTTCTTT

d_call: NA
j_call: TRBJ1-1
clone_size: NA
v_call: TRBV13
cdr3_aa: CASSGGQPNTEAFF
cdr3_nt: TGTGCCAGCAGCGGAGGACAGCCGAACACTGAAGCTTTCTTT

d_call: TRBD1
j_call: TRBJ2-7
clone_size: NA
v_call: TRBV28
cdr3_aa: CASSLWQGAGEQYF
cdr3_nt: TGTGCCAGCAGTTTATGGCAGGGGGCGGGAGAGCAGTACTTC

d_call: NA
j_call: TRBJ1-1
clone_size: NA
v_call: TRBV5-4
cdr3_aa: CASSFLGPGSGSEAFF
cdr3_nt: TGTGCCAGCAGCTTTCTCGGGCCGGGGTCCGGATCTGAAGCTTTCTTT

d_call: NA
j_call: TRBJ2-7
clone_size: NA
v_call: TRBV21-1
cdr3_aa: CASSKGQNLYEQYF
cdr3_nt: TGTGCCAGCAGCAAAGGACAAAATCTCTACGAGCAGTACTTC

d_call: TRBD1
j_call: TRBJ1-2
clone_size: NA
v_call: TRBV29-1
cdr3_aa: CSAVQGAEGYTF
cdr3_nt: TGCAGCGCCGTACAGGGGGCGGAGGGCTACACCTTC

d_call: NA
j_call: TRBJ2-6
clone_size: NA
v_call: TRBV6-1
cdr3_aa: CASMNRASGANVLTF
cdr3_nt: TGTGCCAGCATGAACAGGGCTTCAGGGGCCAACGTCCTGACTTTC

d_call: NA
j_call: TRBJ1-1
clone_size: NA
v_call: TRBV25-1
cdr3_aa: CASAREGANTEAFF
cdr3_nt: TGTGCCAGCGCTAGGGAGGGCGCGAACACTGAAGCTTTCTTT

d_call: TRBD1
j_call: TRBJ1-5
clone_size: NA
v_call: TRBV29-1
cdr3_aa: CSVAGQNSNQPQHF
cdr3_nt: TGCAGCGTTGCGGGACAGAATAGCAATCAGCCCCAGCATTTT